A selection of T cell receptor beta chains follows, all from one sample in a study of tumour-infiltrating T cells in Burkitt lymphoma. Profiling relied on immunoSEQ multiplex PCR, and the TCRdb table lists in-frame clones only, not all of them. The sample has around 48,000 clones, 31% seen once; the top ten hold 2.9%. Sequenced material: tumor tissue. The receptors were gathered from a human donor with Burkitt lymphoma. The CDR3 runs from the conserved cysteine through the conserved F or W. The D gene is left open where the match is weak. Clone sizes are given selectively: once, few, many, or a class where the clone is expanded.

- | - | TRBJ2-1 | TRBV18 | CATSRGADNEQFF | TGTGCCACGAGCCGGGGGGCGGACAATGAGCAGTTCTTC
TRBD1 | - | TRBJ2-3 | TRBV7-9 | CASSSGQGAFSDTQYF | TGTGCCAGCAGCTCCGGACAGGGGGCCTTCTCAGATACGCAGTATTTT
TRBD1 | few | TRBJ1-4 | TRBV4-2 | CASSQSGQAEKLFF | TGTGCCAGCAGCCAATCGGGACAGGCGGAAAAACTGTTTTTT
- | - | TRBJ1-5 | TRBV5-8 | CASSLPTVSIQHF | TGTGCCAGCAGCCTACCAACAGTGTCTATCCAGCATTTT
TRBD2 | few | TRBJ2-5 | TRBV18 | CASSPGGAGGETQYF | TGTGCCAGCTCCCCCGGAGGAGCGGGGGGTGAGACCCAGTACTTC
- | - | TRBJ2-2 | TRBV5-1 | CASSEGLNTGELFF | TGCGCCAGCAGTGAGGGGCTTAACACCGGGGAGCTGTTTTTT
- | - | TRBJ1-5 | TRBV18 | CASSPEGPYSNQPQHF | TGTGCCAGCTCACCCGAGGGACCGTATAGCAATCAGCCCCAGCATTTT
- | few | TRBJ2-4 | TRBV27 | CASSLSPWNIQYF | TGTGCCAGCAGTTTATCCCCCTGGAACATTCAGTACTTC
- | - | TRBJ1-2 | TRBV5-5 | CASSGVPGLVRTF | TGTGCCAGCAGCGGGGTACCGGGGTTGGTGCGGACCTTC
- | - | TRBJ1-1 | TRBV6-5 | CASSYRGASSTEAFF | TGTGCCAGCAGTTACAGGGGGGCGTCGAGCACTGAAGCTTTCTTT
TRBD1 | - | TRBJ1-6 | TRBV5-4 | CASSPGQGTSPLHF | TGTGCCAGCAGTCCGGGACAGGGGACTTCACCCCTCCACTTT
TRBD1 | few | TRBJ2-7 | TRBV5-1 | CASSLYGQGYEQYF | TGCGCCAGCAGCTTGTACGGACAGGGATACGAGCAGTACTTC
TRBD2 | - | TRBJ2-3 | TRBV7-2 | CASSRGTKAEQYF | TGTGCCAGCAGCCGGGGGACTAAAGCAGAGCAGTATTTT
TRBD1 | - | TRBJ2-2 | TRBV7-2 | CASSVTGATGELFF | TGTGCCAGCAGCGTGACAGGGGCCACCGGGGAGCTGTTTTTT
TRBD2 | - | TRBJ2-1 | TRBV5-8 | CASSPRIAGNNEQFF | TGTGCCAGCAGCCCCCGGATAGCGGGGAACAATGAGCAGTTCTTC
TRBD1 | - | TRBJ1-6 | TRBV10-2 | CASAAGTANNSPLHF | TGCGCCAGCGCCGCCGGGACAGCCAATAATTCACCCCTCCACTTT
- | few | TRBJ1-4 | TRBV30 | CARGDGGGGRVFF | TGTGCCCGTGGGGACGGCGGCGGGGGAAGGGTGTTTTTT
- | once | TRBJ1-3 | TRBV19 | CASSPTVMENTIYF | TGTGCCAGTAGTCCGACGGTTATGGAAAACACCATATATTTT
- | few | TRBJ2-3 | TRBV9 | CASSLTRTLSGDTQYF | TGTGCCAGCAGCCTCACCAGGACTCTCTCGGGTGATACGCAGTATTTT
- | - | TRBJ1-4 | TRBV6-1 | CASSQGREKLFF | TGTGCCAGCAGCCAGGGGAGGGAAAAACTGTTTTTT
TRBD1 | few | TRBJ1-2 | TRBV19 | CASSIWTGPNYGYTF | TGTGCCAGTAGTATTTGGACAGGACCTAACTATGGCTACACCTTC
TRBD1 | - | TRBJ2-5 | TRBV29-1 | CSAGQGEETQYF | TGCAGCGCGGGACAGGGGGAGGAGACCCAGTACTTC
- | - | TRBJ2-5 | TRBV15 | CATRVGGGPGETQYF | TGTGCCACCAGAGTAGGGGGGGGGCCCGGGGAGACCCAGTACTTC
- | few | TRBJ2-5 | TRBV18 | CASSPAEETQYF | TGTGCCAGCTCACCGGCGGAAGAGACCCAGTACTTC
- | once | TRBJ1-1 | TRBV15 | CATSRGGAGFEAFF | TGTGCCACCAGCAGAGGGGGGGCAGGATTTGAAGCTTTCTTT
- | few | TRBJ2-2 | TRBV2 | CASRIDAGNTGELFF | TGTGCCAGCAGGATCGACGCCGGGAACACCGGGGAGCTGTTTTTT
TRBD2 | - | TRBJ2-5 | TRBV7-2 | CASSLFGAGGKETQYF | TGTGCCAGCAGCTTATTTGGAGCGGGGGGCAAAGAGACCCAGTACTTC
- | - | TRBJ2-7 | TRBV4-1 | CASSPTGVRYEQYF | TGCGCCAGCAGCCCGACAGGAGTTCGCTACGAGCAGTACTTC
- | few | TRBJ1-2 | TRBV7-2 | CASSFDVQGVGGYTF | TGTGCCAGCAGCTTTGACGTCCAGGGAGTAGGGGGCTACACCTTC
- | - | TRBJ1-1 | TRBV18 | CASSREYTEAFF | TGTGCCAGCTCAAGGGAGTACACTGAAGCTTTCTTT
TRBD2 | - | TRBJ2-3 | TRBV5-4 | CASSRTSGGSRGTDTQYF | TGTGCCAGCAGCCGTACTAGCGGGGGGTCCAGGGGCACAGATACGCAGTATTTT
- | few | TRBJ1-1 | TRBV7-9 | CASTQAGSRNTEAFF | TGTGCCAGCACCCAAGCGGGGAGCCGGAACACTGAAGCTTTCTTT
TRBD1 | - | TRBJ1-1 | TRBV11-2 | CASSPDRDAEAFF | TGTGCCAGCAGCCCGGACAGGGACGCTGAAGCTTTCTTT
- | - | TRBJ2-3 | TRBV25-1 | CASSELADTQYF | TGTGCCAGCAGTGAATTGGCAGATACGCAGTATTTT
- | few | TRBJ1-2 | TRBV5-1 | CASSFRPESNYGYTF | TGCGCCAGCAGCTTTAGGCCAGAGTCTAACTATGGCTACACCTTC
- | few | TRBJ1-6 | TRBV7-2 | CASSARGARAPLHF | TGTGCCAGCAGCGCAAGGGGCGCCCGGGCACCCCTCCACTTT
- | few | TRBJ1-4 | TRBV4-1 | CASSQDGSPFATNEKLFF | TGCGCCAGCAGCCAAGATGGTTCGCCTTTTGCAACTAATGAAAAACTGTTTTTT
- | few | TRBJ2-3 | TRBV7-2 | CASSPMGSTDTQYF | TGTGCCAGCAGCCCTATGGGGAGCACAGATACGCAGTATTTT
- | - | TRBJ2-3 | TRBV4-2 | CASSQDGGRTDTQYF | TGTGCCAGCAGCCAAGACGGGGGGCGCACAGATACGCAGTATTTT
- | - | TRBJ2-5 | TRBV7-6 | CASSPRELGTQYF | TGTGCCAGCAGCCCCCGGGAGCTTGGGACCCAGTACTTC
- | - | TRBJ1-1 | TRBV6-1 | CASSEDGTREAFF | TGTGCCAGCAGTGAAGATGGGACCAGGGAAGCTTTCTTT
- | - | TRBJ2-1 | TRBV6-5 | CASSLGASPAQFF | TGTGCCAGCAGTCTAGGGGCATCCCCTGCGCAGTTCTTC
- | - | TRBJ1-5 | TRBV10-1 | CASSSRDQGNNQPQHF | TGCGCCAGCAGTTCGAGGGACCAAGGAAACAATCAGCCCCAGCATTTT